This T cell receptor (beta chain) originates from a study of blood T cells in healthy people across ages. Whole-study results and caveats: Not knowing donor CMV status may have confounded expanded clonotype changes. Diversity was estimated from one million T cells, and these estimates were considered underestimates.

Germline CDR1 and CDR2: MNHNS and SASEGT. The CDR3 spans 15 residues. The V and J ends lost 6 bases and 1 base, in that order; junction bases with no gene match: 5. To note about this clonotype: No antigen is known for it.

With a J-beta primer mix and a sample-barcoded 5' primer, a second PCR ran roughly 6 to 12 cycles. Every individual sample yielded 2.5 million or more paired-end reads (each containing CDR3). From the 5' RACE reads, TCRdb called clonotypes with MiXCR, one entry per CDR3 protein. Among approximately 600,000 distinct CDR3 sequences listed, about 53% were seen once. The authors drew ten milliliters of peripheral blood from each donor. The chain carries TRBV6-1 and TRBJ1-1; TRBD1 matches 10 bases. The sample was blood. The sequence was collected from a man aged 55 to 70 in good health. The CDR3 is CASRDRGRANTEAFF. The CDR3 nucleotides are TGTGCCAGCAGAGACAGGGGGCGGGCGAACACTGAAGCTTTCTTT.